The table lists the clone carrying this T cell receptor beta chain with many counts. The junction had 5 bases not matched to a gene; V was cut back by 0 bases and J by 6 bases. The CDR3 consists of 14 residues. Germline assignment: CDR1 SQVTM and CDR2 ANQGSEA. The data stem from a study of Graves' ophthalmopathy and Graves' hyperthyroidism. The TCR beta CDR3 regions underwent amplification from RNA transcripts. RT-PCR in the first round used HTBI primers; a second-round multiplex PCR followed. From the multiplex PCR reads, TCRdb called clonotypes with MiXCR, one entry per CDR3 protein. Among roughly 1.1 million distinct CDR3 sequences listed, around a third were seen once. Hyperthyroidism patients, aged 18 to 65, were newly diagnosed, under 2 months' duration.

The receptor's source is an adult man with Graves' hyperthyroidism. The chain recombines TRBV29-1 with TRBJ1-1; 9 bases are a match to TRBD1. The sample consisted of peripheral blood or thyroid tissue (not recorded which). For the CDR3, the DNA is TGCAGCGTTGAAGAGGGACAGGGAAGAGCTGAAGCTTTCTTT. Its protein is CSVEEGQGRAEAFF.